This T cell receptor beta chain emerged from a study of blood T cell repertoires in COVID-19. Turning to the study itself: The United States, Italy and Spain supplied acute and convalescent COVID-19 samples. T cells, B-cell-depleted T cells, or PBMCs provided the cDNA or gDNA that served as material.

Original methodology: The assay estimated nucleated cells by amplifying reference gene primers. Sequencing used immunoSEQ multiplex PCR; TCRdb keeps in-frame clones, though not all of them. That table is the source of V, J and clone size, and D and trimming were worked out from the DNA. Among about 54,000 clones, less than 95% were seen once, and the ten largest hold 8.4%. There are 14 residues in the CDR3. V gave up 6 bases and J gave up 4 bases; unmatched junction bases: 6. The germline gives CDR1 MNHNY, CDR2 SVGAGI (reference sequence). The chain employs TRBV6-6 and TRBJ1-1; 9 bases are shared with TRBD1. The clonotype was recovered from a woman in her forties with active COVID-19. Material for sequencing was peripheral blood. The CDR3 reads CASSNRGRGTEAFF. The CDR3 nucleotides are TGTGCCAGCAGCAACAGGGGGCGAGGCACTGAAGCTTTCTTT.